This passage covers 26 T cell receptor beta chains from one sample sequenced in a study of response to subunit inactivated influenza vaccine. Via MiXCR, TCRdb re-called the RT-PCR reads, giving one row per CDR3 protein. The sample yields about 700,000 distinct CDR3 sequences, more than 15% seen once. The starting material was PBMCs from blood, obtained about 13 days after vaccination. These TCRs come from a man aged 45 to 65 who received an inactivated influenza vaccine.

This clonotype was seen more than once but under ten times. This chain connects TRBV20-1 to TRBJ2-5; no clear D. Germline V lookup: CDR1 DFQATT, CDR2 SNEGSKA (reference sequence). The CDR3 contains 12 residues. Trimming pared 4 bases from V and 4 bases from J, leaving 10 bases between. The CDR3 loop reads CSATLDGETQYF. CDR3 in DNA: TGCAGTGCTACCTTGGACGGAGAGACCCAGTACTTC.

Many counts were recorded for this clonotype. The chain joins TRBV6-2 or TRBV6-3 to TRBJ1-5; maybe TRBD1 (6 bases). Germline V lookup: CDR1 MNHEY, CDR2 SVGEGT. Trimming stripped 4 bases from V and 7 bases from J, with 11 bases between. CDR3 length: 13 amino acids. DNA for the CDR3: TGTGCCAGCAGTTCACAGGGCAGGCAGCCCCAGCATTTT. It is translated as CASSSQGRQPQHF.

This clonotype was counted a few times. The chain employs TRBV24-1 and TRBJ2-7; D is ambiguous. The CDR3 is 14 residues long. The germline V and J ends were trimmed by 5 bases and 4 bases, with 14 bases remaining between them. CDR1 is KGHDR, CDR2 SFDVKD, per germline. The CDR3 here is CATSGGTTNYEQYF. The CDR3 coding sequence is TGTGCCACCAGTGGTGGAACAACAAATTACGAGCAGTACTTC.

This clonotype was seen a handful of times. The rearrangement links TRBV6-1 to TRBJ2-5; D gene uncertain. Germline V lookup: CDR1 MNHNS, CDR2 SASEGT. V was trimmed by 3 bases and J by 2 bases, leaving 13 bases between them. The CDR3 runs to 15 residues. For the CDR3, the DNA is TGTGCCAGCAGTGATGAACCTATGGGGCAAGAGACCCAGTACTTC. This codes for CASSDEPMGQETQYF.

The rearrangement links TRBV20-1 to TRBJ2-5; D unresolved. The CDR3 runs 11 residues. Germline V gives CDR1 DFQATT, CDR2 SNEGSKA (reference sequence). The V end was cut by 6 bases, the J end by 5 bases, with 10 bases between. The CDR3 coding sequence is TGCAGTGCGAAGACATGGGAGACCCAGTACTTC. This sequence encodes CSAKTWETQYF.

The chain links TRBV20-1 to TRBJ1-1; a possible D gene is TRBD1 (5 bases). V lost 5 bases and J lost 9, with 13 bases in between. Looked up from germline, CDR1 is DFQATT and CDR2 is SNEGSKA (reference sequence). The CDR3 totals 11 residues. For the CDR3, the DNA is TGCAGTGCTTCCGGGGGGGAAAAAGCTTTCTTT. This encodes CSASGGEKAFF.

This clonotype occurred a few times. The chain couples TRBV7-9 to TRBJ2-5; no firm D call. Deletions cut 0 bases from V and 5 bases from J, with 7 bases between. Germline lookup yields CDR1 SEHNR and CDR2 FQNEAQ (reference sequence). This CDR3 is 13 amino acids long. CDR3 amino acids: CASSLAVLETQYF. The CDR3 region has the DNA TGTGCCAGCAGCTTAGCTGTTCTGGAGACCCAGTACTTC.

The V call is TRBV7-2, the J call TRBJ2-6, with D possibly being TRBD2 (6 bases). The CDR3 loop spans 15 amino acids. Trimming pared 5 bases from V and 0 bases from J, leaving 8 bases between. The germline V gene encodes CDR1 SGHTA and CDR2 FQGNSA. DNA for the CDR3: TGTGCCAGCAGCATCGGGGGCTCTGGGGCCAACGTCCTGACTTTC. It specifies CASSIGGSGANVLTF.

In its sample, this clonotype was seen a few times. The CDR3 nucleotides read TGCAGTGCTAGAGGTGGCAGGGTGAACACTGAAGCTTTCTTT. Translated, it gives CSARGGRVNTEAFF. V and J are TRBV20-1 and TRBJ1-1; tentatively, D is TRBD1 (5 bases). The germline gives CDR1 DFQATT, CDR2 SNEGSKA (reference sequence). The V end lost 1 base, the J end lost 0 bases, and 9 bases lay between the germline ends. The CDR3 covers 14 residues.

This clonotype was observed a few times. The V call is TRBV2, the J call TRBJ2-4, with D maybe TRBD1 (6 bases). Germline CDR1 is SNHLY and CDR2 is FYNNEI. The length of the CDR3 is 15 residues. Trimming took off 3 bases at V and 0 bases at J, with 9 bases between the two ends. CDR3 nucleotide sequence: TGTGCCAGCAGTGATTGGGACATAGCCAAAAACATTCAGTACTTC. It translates to CASSDWDIAKNIQYF.

This clonotype has a handful of counts. The chain employs TRBV12-3 or TRBV12-4 and TRBJ2-1, with D unclear. V lost 4 bases and J 4 bases, leaving 8 bases between the germline ends. The CDR3 length is 13 residues. The CDR3 DNA reads as TGTGCCAGCAGTTCGGAGACTTACAATGAGCAGTTCTTC. Amino acid sequence: CASSSETYNEQFF.

CDR3 protein: CSARLGGVTYEQYF. CDR3 in DNA: TGCAGTGCTCGGCTGGGGGGCGTGACCTACGAGCAGTACTTC. The chain employs TRBV20-1 and TRBJ2-7; D is possibly TRBD1 or TRBD2 (6 bases each). V was cut by 5 bases and J by 2 bases, with 16 bases left in between. The V gene's germline CDR1 is DFQATT and CDR2 SNEGSKA (reference sequence). The length of the CDR3 is 14 residues.

There are many counts of this clonotype. The chain combines TRBV7-9 with TRBJ2-7, with 10 bases fitting TRBD2. The CDR3 spans 15 residues. Unmatched junction bases numbered 10, after V lost 5 bases and J lost 6 bases. Germline CDR1 SEHNR, CDR2 FQNEAQ (reference sequence). In DNA, the CDR3 is TGTGCCAGCAGCAAGCTAGCGGGAGCAATCGGCGAGCAGTACTTC. This codes for CASSKLAGAIGEQYF.

This clonotype was counted only a few times. This chain uses TRBV25-1 with TRBJ2-3; TRBD1 or TRBD2 may be the D gene (5 bases each). Per germline, CDR1 MGHDK and CDR2 SYGVNS. V lost 2 bases, J lost 6 bases, and 12 bases lay in between. The CDR3 is 14 residues long. In DNA, the CDR3 is TGTGCCAGCAGTGAAGAGGCAGGGACCGATACGCAGTATTTT. Encoded protein: CASSEEAGTDTQYF. Filled out from reference TRBV25-1 and TRBJ2-3, the complete variable domain reads EADIYQTPRYLVIGTGKKITLECSQTMGHDKMYWYQQDPGMELHLIHYSYGVNSTEKGDLSSESTVSRIRTEHFPLTLESARPSHTSQYLCASSEEAGTDTQYFGPGTRLTVL.

The V call is TRBV10-3, the J call TRBJ1-2; tentative D call: TRBD1 (6 bases). Germline CDR1 and CDR2: ENHRY and SYGVKD. The CDR3 spans 15 residues. V dropped 2 bases and J dropped 2 bases, with 12 bases sitting between them. The CDR3 bases are TGTGCCATCAGTGAGGTCGGGGGGCGAAACTATGGCTACACCTTC. Residues: CAISEVGGRNYGYTF.

This clonotype was seen only a few times. The chain links TRBV6-1 to TRBJ2-2; D unclear. V was cut by 6 bases and J by 11 bases, with 7 bases left in between. The CDR3 runs to 10 residues. Germline lookup yields CDR1 MNHNS and CDR2 SASEGT. The CDR3 is CASRDLELFF. Written as DNA, the CDR3 is TGTGCCAGCAGGGACCTAGAGCTGTTTTTT.

This clonotype was detected many times. CDR3 in DNA: TGTGCCAGCAGCTGGACACTTCCCTCACCCCTCCACTTT. This sequence encodes CASSWTLPSPLHF. This chain connects TRBV7-2 to TRBJ1-6; perhaps TRBD1 as D (5 bases). Trimming took off 4 bases at V and 10 bases at J, with 11 bases between the two ends. From germline, CDR1 is SGHTA and CDR2 FQGNSA. The CDR3 has 13 amino acids.

This clonotype has only a few counts. The V call is TRBV20-1, the J call TRBJ2-1; D is ambiguous. The CDR3 consists of 13 residues. Germline lookup yields CDR1 DFQATT and CDR2 SNEGSKA (reference sequence). Trimming stripped 6 bases from V and 3 bases from J, with 12 bases between. CDR3: CSATATNYNEQFF. The DNA for the CDR3 is TGCAGTGCCACGGCGACCAACTACAATGAGCAGTTCTTC.

This clonotype was detected a few times. CDR3 residues: CASSSGTGNGNQPQHF. The CDR3 nucleotides read TGTGCCAGCAGCTCCGGGACAGGGAACGGCAATCAGCCCCAGCATTTT. The rearrangement links TRBV7-8 to TRBJ1-5, with 9 bases fitting TRBD1. Per the germline V gene, CDR1 is SGHVS and CDR2 is FQNEAQ. This CDR3 comprises 16 residues. Unmatched junction bases numbered 6, after V lost 4 bases and J lost 2 bases.

At least ten counts were recorded for this clonotype. This chain connects TRBV20-1 to TRBJ2-1, with unresolved D. The CDR3 totals 11 residues. The V end was cut by 1 base, the J end by 5 bases, with 3 bases between. Germline V gene lookup returns CDR1 DFQATT and CDR2 SNEGSKA (reference sequence). CDR3 bases: TGCAGTGCTAGAGGACACAATGAGCAGTTCTTC. This translates into CSARGHNEQFF.

V usage is TRBV6-2 or TRBV6-3 and J usage is TRBJ2-3, with D perhaps TRBD2 (6 bases). The CDR3 extends over 11 amino acids. The V end lost 10 bases, the J end lost 6 bases, and 11 bases lay between the germline ends. Germline values: CDR1 MNHEY, CDR2 SVGEGT. The CDR3 loop reads CATGSRDTQYF. As DNA, the CDR3 is TGTGCCACCGGGAGTCGTGATACGCAGTATTTT.

The genes are TRBV7-8 and TRBJ1-5; possible D gene TRBD1, 5 bases. The CDR3 totals 16 residues. CDR1 is SGHVS and CDR2 is FQNEAQ in the germline V gene. V lost 5 bases and J lost 0, with 14 bases in between. The CDR3 protein is CASSRAVGDSNQPQHF. Written as DNA, the CDR3 is TGTGCCAGCAGCCGAGCCGTAGGGGATAGCAATCAGCCCCAGCATTTT. The full variable domain, rest sourced from reference TRBV7-8 and TRBJ1-5, is GAGVSQSPRYKVAKRGQDVALRCDPISGHVSLFWYQQALGQGPEFLTYFQNEAQLDKSGLPSDRFFAERPEGSVSTLKIQRTQQEDSAVYLCASSRAVGDSNQPQHFGDGTRLSIL.

The V gene is TRBV4-1, the J gene TRBJ2-1; 7 positions agree with TRBD2. There are 16 residues in the CDR3. After removal of 0 bases from V and 3 bases from J, the junction contained 5 bases not matched to a gene. Germline V lookup: CDR1 MGHRA, CDR2 YSYEKL. The CDR3 region is CASSQEAGLGYNEQFF. The CDR3, as DNA: TGCGCCAGCAGCCAAGAGGCAGGACTAGGCTACAATGAGCAGTTCTTC.

This CDR3 is CASSLEWGETQYF. The CDR3, as DNA: TGCGCCAGCAGCTTGGAATGGGGAGAGACCCAGTACTTC. V and J are TRBV5-1 and TRBJ2-5; no reliable D call. Trimming took 0 bases from V and 4 from J, leaving 7 bases between them. The CDR3 sequence is 13 residues long. Per germline, CDR1 SGHRS and CDR2 YFSETQ.

This clonotype was found a few times. The genes are TRBV4-2 and TRBJ2-7, with unresolved D. V gave up 4 bases and J gave up 2 bases, with 18 bases separating them. The CDR3 sequence is 16 residues long. Germline V lookup: CDR1 LGHNA, CDR2 YNFKEQ. CDR3 protein: CASSRVLAEDPYEQYF. CDR3 DNA sequence: TGTGCCAGCAGCCGCGTGCTGGCTGAAGATCCCTACGAGCAGTACTTC.

This clonotype was detected a few times. The gene calls are TRBV4-3 and TRBJ2-2; TRBD2 aligns across 9 bases. The CDR3 contains 18 residues. V shed 1 base, J shed 2 bases, and the junction held 8 bases outside the gene matches. CDR1 is LGHNA and CDR2 is YSLEER in the germline V gene. The CDR3, as DNA: TGCGCCAGCAGCCAAGTTTGGGGCGGGAGGGCAAACACCGGGGAGCTGTTTTTT. Protein: CASSQVWGGRANTGELFF.